Listed below are T cell receptor beta chains from one sample, sequenced in a study of T cells in Graves' hyperthyroidism and ophthalmopathy. TCRdb recomputed calls from the multiplex PCR reads with MiXCR, one row per CDR3 protein. The table has under 650,000 distinct CDR3 sequences, 15% to 20% seen once. Sequences were obtained from blood. The receptors come from a woman in her thirties with Graves' hyperthyroidism. Each CDR3 is given with its conserved first and last residue. The order of the fields is J gene, clone size, D gene, V gene, CDR3 protein, CDR3 DNA. The D gene is left open where the match is weak. Where a row states a size, it is once, few, many or the class of an expanded clone; other rows omit it.

J: TRBJ2-1
size: .
D: TRBD1
V: TRBV7-9
CDR3: CASSSARGRTYNEQFF
DNA: TGTGCCAGCAGCTCCGCCAGGGGGCGGACCTACAATGAGCAGTTCTTC

J: TRBJ2-3
size: many
D: TRBD2
V: TRBV6-1
CDR3: CASSSALVAGADTQYF
DNA: TGTGCCAGCAGTTCCGCTCTAGTAGCGGGAGCGGATACGCAGTATTTT

J: TRBJ1-2
size: many
D: .
V: TRBV7-2
CDR3: CASSPPERPNYGYTF
DNA: TGTGCCAGCAGCCCCCCGGAGAGGCCTAACTATGGCTACACCTTC

J: TRBJ2-7
size: many
D: .
V: TRBV28
CDR3: CASSPWGRYEQYF
DNA: TGTGCCAGCAGCCCCTGGGGGCGCTACGAGCAGTACTTC

J: TRBJ1-3
size: once
D: .
V: TRBV19
CDR3: CASNPTHSGNTIYF
DNA: TGTGCCAGTAACCCTACGCACTCTGGAAACACCATATATTTT

J: TRBJ2-2
size: .
D: .
V: TRBV24-1
CDR3: CATSGHSGTGYHTGELFF
DNA: TGTGCCACCAGTGGTCATAGCGGGACAGGGTATCACACCGGGGAGCTGTTTTTT

J: TRBJ1-1
size: .
D: .
V: TRBV6-1
CDR3: CASILGQGRGTEAFF
DNA: TGTGCCAGCATCCTAGGCCAAGGGCGGGGGACTGAAGCTTTCTTT

J: TRBJ2-4
size: .
D: .
V: TRBV20-1
CDR3: CSVGVLAKNIQYF
DNA: TGCAGTGTAGGCGTCTTAGCCAAAAACATTCAGTACTTC

J: TRBJ1-2
size: .
D: .
V: TRBV6-1
CDR3: CASSEYRGYGYTF
DNA: TGTGCCAGCAGTGAATATCGGGGCTATGGCTACACCTTC

J: TRBJ2-2
size: .
D: .
V: TRBV12-3/TRBV12-4
CDR3: CASTTGGATGELFF
DNA: TGTGCCAGCACAACGGGGGGCGCAACCGGGGAGCTGTTTTTT

J: TRBJ1-5
size: .
D: .
V: TRBV28
CDR3: CASSLIQELNQPQHF
DNA: TGTGCCAGCAGTTTAATTCAAGAACTCAATCAGCCCCAGCATTTT

J: TRBJ2-7
size: many
D: .
V: TRBV28
CDR3: CASSGLSERSLYEQYF
DNA: TGTGCCAGCAGCGGGTTAAGCGAACGGAGTTTATACGAGCAGTACTTC

J: TRBJ2-1
size: .
D: .
V: TRBV3-1
CDR3: CASSERAQIYNEQFF
DNA: TGTGCCAGCAGCGAGCGGGCGCAGATCTACAATGAGCAGTTCTTC

J: TRBJ1-4
size: once
D: TRBD1
V: TRBV6-1
CDR3: CASSKQGAGEEKLFF
DNA: TGTGCCAGCAGCAAACAGGGGGCAGGAGAGGAAAAACTGTTTTTT

J: TRBJ1-1
size: many
D: .
V: TRBV5-1
CDR3: CASSRDGEEAFF
DNA: TGCGCCAGCAGCAGGGACGGGGAGGAAGCTTTCTTT

J: TRBJ2-7
size: few
D: TRBD2
V: TRBV7-9
CDR3: CASSLGEREVPYEQYF
DNA: TGTGCCAGCAGCTTGGGGGAGCGGGAGGTCCCCTACGAGCAGTACTTC

J: TRBJ1-3
size: once
D: TRBD1
V: TRBV5-6
CDR3: CASSSRGRSAGDTIYF
DNA: TGTGCCAGCAGCTCCAGGGGGCGGTCGGCGGGGGACACCATATATTTT

J: TRBJ2-7
size: .
D: TRBD2
V: TRBV20-1
CDR3: CSATNHGAGGYEQYF
DNA: TGCAGTGCTACCAATCATGGGGCGGGAGGCTACGAGCAGTACTTC

J: TRBJ2-5
size: few
D: TRBD1
V: TRBV19
CDR3: CASRDRGRKETQYF
DNA: TGTGCCAGTAGGGACAGGGGGCGAAAAGAGACCCAGTACTTC

J: TRBJ2-3
size: few
D: .
V: TRBV20-1
CDR3: CSADNLDTQYF
DNA: TGCAGTGCTGATAATCTGGATACGCAGTATTTT

J: TRBJ1-1
size: many
D: .
V: TRBV19
CDR3: CASSLPRTKNTEAFF
DNA: TGTGCCAGTAGCCTACCAAGGACAAAGAACACTGAAGCTTTCTTT

J: TRBJ2-5
size: many
D: .
V: TRBV7-2
CDR3: CASSLARGQETQYF
DNA: TGTGCCAGCAGCTTAGCGCGGGGACAAGAGACCCAGTACTTC

J: TRBJ2-5
size: many
D: .
V: TRBV13
CDR3: CASSLRRVTGATQYF
DNA: TGTGCCAGCAGCTTAAGGCGGGTGACGGGTGCGACCCAGTACTTC

J: TRBJ1-4
size: many
D: TRBD1
V: TRBV3-1
CDR3: CASSRDRGGEKLFF
DNA: TGTGCCAGCAGTCGCGACAGGGGAGGGGAAAAACTGTTTTTT

J: TRBJ2-5
size: few
D: .
V: TRBV10-2
CDR3: CASRNRAAVETQYF
DNA: TGCGCCAGCAGGAATCGGGCAGCAGTCGAGACCCAGTACTTC

J: TRBJ2-4
size: many
D: TRBD2
V: TRBV20-1
CDR3: CSAHGGLLAKNIQYF
DNA: TGCAGTGCCCACGGGGGGTTACTAGCCAAAAACATTCAGTACTTC

J: TRBJ2-7
size: many
D: .
V: TRBV7-8
CDR3: CASSLLRGGIGSEQYF
DNA: TGTGCCAGCAGCTTATTAAGGGGGGGGATCGGGTCCGAGCAGTACTTC

J: TRBJ1-2
size: .
D: TRBD1
V: TRBV6-1
CDR3: CASRKTGGIYGYTF
DNA: TGTGCCAGCAGGAAAACAGGGGGTATCTATGGCTACACCTTC

J: TRBJ2-3
size: many
D: .
V: TRBV5-1
CDR3: CASSLGVATDTQYF
DNA: TGTGCCAGCAGTTTAGGGGTTGCCACAGATACGCAGTATTTT

J: TRBJ2-5
size: many
D: .
V: TRBV29-1
CDR3: CSVDRGPQETQYF
DNA: TGCAGCGTTGACCGGGGCCCCCAAGAGACCCAGTACTTC

J: TRBJ2-6
size: few
D: TRBD2
V: TRBV5-8
CDR3: CASSSAGGVGANVLTF
DNA: TGTGCCAGCAGCTCAGCGGGAGGGGTCGGGGCCAACGTCCTGACTTTC

J: TRBJ1-6
size: .
D: TRBD1
V: TRBV2
CDR3: CASRALTGVESPLHF
DNA: TGTGCCAGCAGGGCCCTGACAGGGGTCGAATCACCCCTCCACTTT

J: TRBJ2-1
size: many
D: .
V: TRBV5-1
CDR3: CASSLQGPGHNEQFF
DNA: TGCGCCAGCAGCTTGCAAGGGCCGGGTCACAATGAGCAGTTCTTC

J: TRBJ1-2
size: .
D: TRBD1
V: TRBV7-9
CDR3: CASSPALGTAHGYTF
DNA: TGTGCCAGCAGCCCCGCCTTAGGGACAGCCCATGGCTACACCTTC

J: TRBJ1-5
size: .
D: TRBD1
V: TRBV20-1
CDR3: CSARRQGNQPQHF
DNA: TGCAGTGCTAGAAGACAGGGAAATCAGCCCCAGCATTTT

J: TRBJ2-7
size: many
D: .
V: TRBV28
CDR3: CASRGDYEQYF
DNA: TGTGCCAGCAGGGGAGACTACGAGCAGTACTTC

J: TRBJ1-5
size: .
D: .
V: TRBV19
CDR3: CASSILDGQPQHF
DNA: TGTGCCAGTAGTATTTTGGACGGTCAGCCCCAGCATTTT

J: TRBJ1-2
size: .
D: .
V: TRBV19
CDR3: CASSIGQGDGYTF
DNA: TGTGCCAGTAGTATCGGGCAGGGAGATGGCTACACCTTC

J: TRBJ1-1
size: few
D: .
V: TRBV15
CDR3: CATSSDHVVGRTEAFF
DNA: TGTGCCACCAGCAGTGATCATGTAGTAGGCCGCACTGAAGCTTTCTTT

J: TRBJ2-1
size: many
D: .
V: TRBV7-2
CDR3: CASSSRVAYNEQFF
DNA: TGTGCCAGCAGCTCAAGGGTTGCCTACAATGAGCAGTTCTTC

J: TRBJ1-5
size: .
D: .
V: TRBV6-1
CDR3: CASSAEPTGTSNQPQHF
DNA: TGTGCCAGCAGCGCCGAGCCCACAGGGACCAGCAATCAGCCCCAGCATTTT

J: TRBJ2-1
size: few
D: TRBD2
V: TRBV20-1
CDR3: CSAGAGTRNEQFF
DNA: TGCAGTGCTGGGGCCGGGACTAGAAATGAGCAGTTCTTC

J: TRBJ2-2
size: .
D: .
V: TRBV19
CDR3: CASSIRGQINTGELFF
DNA: TGTGCCAGTAGTATAAGAGGGCAAATAAACACCGGGGAGCTGTTTTTT

J: TRBJ1-3
size: .
D: .
V: TRBV20-1
CDR3: CSTLKWQRGNTIYF
DNA: TGCAGTACCCTTAAATGGCAACGGGGAAACACCATATATTTT

J: TRBJ1-5
size: .
D: .
V: TRBV19
CDR3: CASKTQGHQPQHF
DNA: TGTGCCAGTAAGACCCAAGGACATCAGCCCCAGCATTTT

J: TRBJ2-3
size: .
D: TRBD2
V: TRBV20-1
CDR3: CSAPKSGVTDTQYF
DNA: TGCAGTGCCCCAAAGAGCGGGGTCACAGATACGCAGTATTTT

J: TRBJ2-5
size: .
D: .
V: TRBV27
CDR3: CASSPRLEAGTQYF
DNA: TGTGCCAGCAGTCCGAGACTGGAGGCGGGGACCCAGTACTTC

J: TRBJ1-2
size: few
D: .
V: TRBV11-2
CDR3: CASSATVKYGYTF
DNA: TGTGCCAGCAGCGCGACAGTAAAGTATGGCTACACCTTC

J: TRBJ2-5
size: many
D: .
V: TRBV18
CDR3: CASSNGQQETQYF
DNA: TGTGCCAGCTCAAACGGTCAACAAGAGACCCAGTACTTC

J: TRBJ2-7
size: few
D: TRBD2
V: TRBV6-5
CDR3: CASSYSSGNYEQYF
DNA: TGTGCCAGCAGTTACTCTAGCGGGAATTACGAGCAGTACTTC